The 22 T cell receptor beta chains presented below share a single source sample, sequenced in a study of T cells in Graves' hyperthyroidism and ophthalmopathy. Regions amplified from RNA transcripts were the TCR beta CDR3 regions. Researchers ran a first-round RT-PCR on the TCR CDR3 using the HTBI primer set. TCRdb reprocessed the multiplex PCR reads via MiXCR and lists one record per CDR3 protein. The sample includes about 530,000 distinct CDR3 sequences, 15% to 20% of them seen just once. The sequenced material came from blood. These receptor sequences come from a woman younger than 35 with Graves' ophthalmopathy.

This clonotype was observed at least ten times. The chain carries TRBV20-1 and TRBJ2-1; 7 positions match TRBD1. CDR1 is DFQATT and CDR2 is SNEGSKA in the germline V gene (reference sequence). This CDR3 is 13 amino acids long. The junction had 2 bases not matched to a gene; V was cut back by 4 bases and J by 2 bases. CDR3 bases: TGCAGTGCTAAAGGGACAGCCTACAATGAGCAGTTCTTC. Its protein product is CSAKGTAYNEQFF.

This clonotype has a count of ten or more. V usage is TRBV7-9 and J usage is TRBJ2-7, with D hard to call. This CDR3 has 13 amino acids. The V and J ends lost 1 base and 2 bases respectively, with 6 bases between them. Germline V gene data show CDR1 as SEHNR and CDR2 as FQNEAQ (reference sequence). CDR3 nucleotide sequence: TGTGCCAGCAGCTTAGGGGAAACCTACGAGCAGTACTTC. As protein: CASSLGETYEQYF.

The chain joins TRBV13 to TRBJ2-7; 10 nucleotides agree with TRBD1. Germline values: CDR1 PRHDT, CDR2 FYEKMQ (reference sequence). The CDR3 sequence is 13 residues long. V trimming: 5 bases; J trimming: 7 bases; junction bases outside the gene matches: 5. The CDR3 bases are TGTGCCAGCAGCGTAAGGACAGGGGGTGAGCAGTACTTC. Amino acid sequence: CASSVRTGGEQYF.

This clonotype was picked up many times. The chain couples TRBV27 to TRBJ2-7; 10 bases are shared with TRBD1. Germline loops: CDR1 MNHEY, CDR2 SMNVEV (reference sequence). There are 15 residues in the CDR3. J gave up 2 bases and V 5 bases, and 6 bases lay outside the gene matches. The CDR3 protein is CASSHTDRGAYEQYF. The CDR3 nucleotides read TGTGCCAGCAGTCACACGGACAGGGGGGCCTACGAGCAGTACTTC.

CDR3 coding DNA: TGCGCCAGCAGCTTTCGACAGGGCGACCATGAGCAGTTCTTC. This gives the protein CASSFRQGDHEQFF. The genes are TRBV5-1 and TRBJ2-1, with 7 bases lining up with TRBD1. The CDR3 runs to 14 residues. The germline V gene encodes CDR1 SGHRS and CDR2 YFSETQ. J gave up 8 bases and V 2 bases, and 7 bases lay outside the gene matches.

This clonotype was found many times. In DNA, the CDR3 is TGTGCCAGCAGCCGACTGAGCTCCTACAATGAGCAGTTCTTC. Protein product: CASSRLSSYNEQFF. This chain links TRBV3-1 with TRBJ2-1; D is unclear. Trimming pared 4 bases from V and 0 bases from J, leaving 7 bases between. The CDR3 is 14 amino acids. The germline gives CDR1 LGHDT, CDR2 YNNKEL (reference sequence).

In its sample, this clonotype was seen many times. J is TRBJ1-1 and V is TRBV20-1; D is uncertain. Trimming pared 0 bases from V and 0 bases from J, leaving 8 bases between. CDR1 is DFQATT and CDR2 is SNEGSKA in the germline V gene (reference sequence). The CDR3 is 14 amino acids. The CDR3 sequence is CSARDRLMNTEAFF. The CDR3 DNA follows: TGCAGTGCTAGAGATAGGCTGATGAACACTGAAGCTTTCTTT.

The rearrangement joins TRBV20-1 to TRBJ2-7, with TRBD1 matching over 7 bases. Trimming removed 5 bases from V and 7 bases from J; junction bases left unmatched: 17. Germline values: CDR1 DFQATT, CDR2 SNEGSKA (reference sequence). The length of the CDR3 is 15 residues. The CDR3 region has the DNA TGCAGTGCTGAACGTCGGGACAGAGGTCGTTTAGAGCAGTACTTC. Amino acid sequence: CSAERRDRGRLEQYF.

The table lists this clonotype with many counts. The rearrangement joins TRBV29-1 to TRBJ2-7, with 9 bases aligning to TRBD1. Germline trimming cut 4 bases from V and 2 bases from J; bases unmatched to any gene: 3. Per germline, CDR1 SQVTM and CDR2 ANQGSEA. The CDR3 length is 13 residues. The CDR3 here is CSVGGDRAYEQYF. The DNA of the CDR3 is TGCAGCGTTGGAGGGGACAGGGCCTACGAGCAGTACTTC.

The sample holds a few counts of this clonotype. The conserved phenylalanine or tryptophan is not found at the CDR3 terminus, so this likely reflects a read error. The V call is TRBV5-4, the J call TRBJ2-3, with D unclear. V was trimmed by 5 bases and J by 0 bases, leaving 7 bases between them. Germline CDR1 reads SGHNT; CDR2 reads YYREEE (reference sequence). This CDR3 has 13 residues. The CDR3 nucleotides are TGTGCCAGCAGGGGCCAAAGCACAGATACGCAGTATCTT. Residues: CASRGQSTDTQYL.

This clonotype was found many times. This chain joins TRBV18 and TRBJ2-7; no definite D call. There are 14 residues in the CDR3. Trimming stripped 6 bases from V and 3 bases from J, with 15 bases between. CDR1 is KGHSH and CDR2 is LQKENI in the germline V gene. Here the CDR3 reads CASSSRADGYEQYF. DNA of the CDR3: TGTGCCAGCTCGTCAAGGGCGGACGGCTACGAGCAGTACTTC. Full variable domain (rest looked up from reference TRBV18 and TRBJ2-7): NAGVMQNPRHLVRRRGQEARLRCSPMKGHSHVYWYRQLPEEGLKFMVYLQKENIIDESGMPKERFSAEFPKEGPSILRIQQVVRGDSAAYFCASSSRADGYEQYFGPGTRLTVT.

This clonotype was found a few times. The chain carries TRBV5-1 and TRBJ1-4; 7 bases agree with TRBD1. The CDR3 is made up of 15 amino acids. The junction had 9 bases not matched to a gene; V was cut back by 4 bases and J by 6 bases. Per germline, CDR1 SGHRS and CDR2 YFSETQ. The CDR3 DNA is TGCGCCAGCAGCCCCCGGGACAGCAGGGATGAAAAACTGTTTTTT. Residues: CASSPRDSRDEKLFF.

The table lists this clonotype with a few counts. The chain employs TRBV2 and TRBJ1-6, with a possible D match to TRBD1 (5 bases). The CDR3 is 12 amino acids. Trimming removed 6 bases from V and 9 bases from J, with 9 bases in between. From germline, CDR1 is SNHLY and CDR2 FYNNEI. CDR3 sequence (DNA): TGTGCCAGCAGGGGACGGACTTCACCCCTCCACTTT. Translated: CASRGRTSPLHF.

This clonotype appeared many times. This sequence joins TRBV5-1 and TRBJ2-7; 8 nucleotides agree with TRBD2. CDR1 and CDR2 from the germline V gene are SGHRS and YFSETQ. The CDR3 totals 16 residues. V lost 0 bases, J lost 1 base, and 6 bases stayed unmatched. In nucleotides, the CDR3 is TGCGCCAGCAGCTTGGCCGCCGCGGGGGGATCCTACGAGCAGTACTTC. This translates into CASSLAAAGGSYEQYF.

This clonotype was seen ten or more times. Because the CDR3's place on the DNA is in doubt, the DNA is left out and the CDR3 is given as listed by TCRdb. The chain links TRBV12-3 or TRBV12-4 to TRBJ2-7; TRBD1, the D gene given by the table, was not confirmed from the DNA. The CDR3 has 14 residues if both end residues are counted. The CDR3 sequence is CASSFGEGRYEQYF.

This clonotype was seen a handful of times. The CDR3 loop reads CASSRTGTGGRAFF. In DNA form, the CDR3 reads TGTGCCAGCAGCAGAACCGGGACAGGGGGACGCGCTTTCTTT. The rearrangement joins TRBV12-3 or TRBV12-4 to TRBJ1-1; TRBD1 aligns across 11 bases. The CDR3 is 14 residues long. The V and J ends lost 6 bases and 11 bases, in that order; junction bases with no gene match: 11.

The chain combines TRBV20-1 with TRBJ2-7; no reliable D call. The ends were cut back, 1 base at V and 5 bases at J, with 18 bases in the middle. This CDR3 spans 15 amino acids. CDR1 and CDR2 (germline): DFQATT, SNEGSKA (reference sequence). The CDR3, as DNA: TGCAGTGCTAGAGGGGTAAGAAATAGCTTCGACGAGCAGTACTTC. This translates into CSARGVRNSFDEQYF.

This clonotype came up a few times. V usage is TRBV7-2 and J usage is TRBJ1-5; weak D call: TRBD1 (5 bases). Trimming removed 2 bases from V and 4 bases from J, with 9 bases in between. The germline V gene has CDR1 SGHTA and CDR2 FQGNSA. This CDR3 comprises 14 residues. For the CDR3, the DNA is TGTGCCAGCAGCTTATCACCAGGGAATCAGCCCCAGCATTTT. Protein product: CASSLSPGNQPQHF.

This clonotype was counted many times. This chain links TRBV12-3 or TRBV12-4 with TRBJ2-7; D is uncertain. V shed 1 base and J shed 2 bases, with 3 bases lying between them. This CDR3 comprises 12 residues. CDR3 in amino acids: CASSLVTYEQYF. Here the CDR3 DNA reads TGTGCCAGCAGTTTAGTGACCTACGAGCAGTACTTC.

The chain joins TRBV5-6 to TRBJ1-1, with D possibly being TRBD1 (5 bases). The CDR3 loop spans 16 amino acids. V was trimmed by 4 bases and J by 1 base, leaving 17 bases between them. Germline CDR1 is SGHDT and CDR2 is YYEEEE. The DNA for the CDR3 is TGTGCCAGCAGCCCGGAGTACGGGGGAGCGAACACTGAAGCTTTCTTT. Residues: CASSPEYGGANTEAFF.

This clonotype was recorded at least ten times. CDR3 nucleotide sequence: TGTGCCAGCAGAGGTGCTACCTATGGCTACACCTTC. This encodes CASRGATYGYTF. The chain is built from TRBV2 and TRBJ1-2; no clear D gene. CDR3 length: 12 amino acids. V shed 6 bases and J shed 4 bases, with 9 bases lying between them. Looked up from germline, CDR1 is SNHLY and CDR2 is FYNNEI.

Ten or more counts support this clonotype. The genes are TRBV28 and TRBJ2-5; 8 bases line up with TRBD2. The ends lost 4 bases at V and 5 bases at J; junction bases unmatched: 9. Per the germline V gene, CDR1 is MDHEN and CDR2 is SYDVKM. The CDR3 extends over 15 amino acids. The CDR3 DNA sequence: TGTGCCAGCAGTTCCTTAGGACTAGCAGGGGAGACCCAGTACTTC. Translating it yields CASSSLGLAGETQYF.